Following are 8 T cell receptor beta chains from one sample sequenced in a study of blood T cell repertoires in COVID-19. Libraries were prepared by immunoSEQ multiplex PCR; TCRdb keeps only in-frame clonotypes and omits some of them. The table records about 290,000 clones, around four fifths of them present only once. What was sequenced was peripheral blood. All receptors come from a woman between 50 and 59 years old with active or convalescent COVID-19.

This clone was found once. The rearrangement joins TRBV7-9 to TRBJ1-4, with TRBD1 identical over 7 bases. V dropped 6 bases and J dropped 16; count of bases not matched to a gene: 14. There are 13 residues in the CDR3. Germline CDR1 is SEHNR and CDR2 is FQNEAQ (reference sequence). CDR3: CASSLPGQPTPFF. For the CDR3, the DNA is TGTGCCAGCAGTTTACCGGGACAGCCTACCCCGTTTTTT.

The V and J genes are TRBV28 and TRBJ1-4, with D unclear. The CDR3 totals 14 residues. V was cut by 5 bases and J by 4 bases, with 11 bases left in between. The germline gives CDR1 MDHEN, CDR2 SYDVKM. The CDR3 loop reads CASSIPGSNEKLFF. The DNA of the CDR3 is TGTGCCAGCAGTATACCGGGGAGTAATGAAAAACTGTTTTTT.

V and J are TRBV5-1 and TRBJ2-7; TRBD1 aligns across 8 bases. From germline, CDR1 is SGHRS and CDR2 YFSETQ. Trimming cost V 4 bases and J 2 bases; bases outside gene matches: 11. There are 16 residues in the CDR3. CDR3 coding DNA: TGCGCCAGCAGCCCTGGTTTAGGACAGGGACCCTACGAGCAGTACTTC. Its protein product is CASSPGLGQGPYEQYF.

The gene calls are TRBV7-2 and TRBJ1-5; D perhaps matches TRBD1 (5 bases). Trimming took off 2 bases at V and 1 base at J, with 12 bases between the two ends. CDR3 size: 16 residues. Germline V gene sequence: CDR1 SGHTA, CDR2 FQGNSA. Written as DNA, the CDR3 is TGTGCCAGCAGCTTACTCCCCAGGGCCAGCAATCAGCCCCAGCATTTT. Translated: CASSLLPRASNQPQHF.

This rearrangement joins TRBV27 to TRBJ2-7; TRBD1 agrees at 9 bases. CDR3 length: 16 amino acids. With V trimmed by 4 bases and J by 2 bases, 9 bases remained unmatched. Germline values: CDR1 MNHEY, CDR2 SMNVEV (reference sequence). The CDR3 DNA follows: TGTGCCAGCAGTTCAACCGGGACAGGGAGCCCCTACGAGCAGTACTTC. As protein: CASSSTGTGSPYEQYF.

The genes are TRBV6-6 and TRBJ2-7, with 11 bases that match TRBD1. This CDR3 is built from 18 residues. CDR1 and CDR2 (germline): MNHNY, SVGAGI (reference sequence). With V trimmed by 5 bases and J by 3 bases, 15 bases remained unmatched. The CDR3 is CASSPTTTWGTGGYEQYF. The CDR3 coding sequence is TGTGCCAGCAGTCCGACAACGACCTGGGGGACAGGGGGCTACGAGCAGTACTTC.

This chain connects TRBV3-1 (or the pseudogene TRBV3-2) to TRBJ2-1; 10 bases match TRBD2. In germline, CDR1 is LGHDT, CDR2 YNNKEL (reference sequence). With V trimmed by 4 bases and J by 7 bases, 10 bases remained unmatched. The CDR3 has 16 residues. The CDR3 spells CASSPRILAGLNEQFF. CDR3 DNA: TGTGCCAGCAGCCCTCGGATACTAGCGGGGCTTAATGAGCAGTTCTTC.

This rearrangement joins TRBV10-1 to TRBJ1-4; D not certain. The CDR3 has 13 amino acids. Germline assignment: CDR1 WNHNN and CDR2 SYGVQD (reference sequence). Trimming cost V 0 bases and J 5 bases, with 4 bases left between them. CDR3 sequence reads: CASSESENEKLFF. CDR3 bases: TGCGCCAGCAGTGAGTCGGAGAATGAAAAACTGTTTTTT.